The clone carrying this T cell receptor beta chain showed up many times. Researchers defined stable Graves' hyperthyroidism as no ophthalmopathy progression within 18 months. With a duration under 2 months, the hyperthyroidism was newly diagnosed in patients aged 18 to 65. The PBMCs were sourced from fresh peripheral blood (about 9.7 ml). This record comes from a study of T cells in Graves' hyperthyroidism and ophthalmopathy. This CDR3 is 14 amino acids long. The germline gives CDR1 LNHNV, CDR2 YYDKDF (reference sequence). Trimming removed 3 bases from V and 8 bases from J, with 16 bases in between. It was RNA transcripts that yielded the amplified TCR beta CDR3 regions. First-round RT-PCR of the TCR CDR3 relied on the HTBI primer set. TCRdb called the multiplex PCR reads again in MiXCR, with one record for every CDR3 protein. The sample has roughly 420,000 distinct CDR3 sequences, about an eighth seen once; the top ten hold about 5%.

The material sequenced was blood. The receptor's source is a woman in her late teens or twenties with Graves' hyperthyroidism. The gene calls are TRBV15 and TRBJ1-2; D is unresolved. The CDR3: CATSSQQEVGGYTF. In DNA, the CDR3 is TGTGCCACCAGCAGTCAGCAGGAGGTGGGCGGCTACACCTTC.